This T cell receptor beta chain was sequenced for a study of T cells expressing NK-cell markers. At the level of the study: Investigators obtained TCR beta repertoires from sorted CD3+CD56+NKG2C+, CD3+CD56+NKG2C- and CD3+CD56-NKG2C+ T cells. Out of eight donors sequenced, seven tested HCMV-seropositive and the remaining one seronegative.

About this clonotype itself: Its antigen is still unknown.

The CDR3 spans 13 residues. Germline lookup yields CDR1 SNHLY and CDR2 FYNNEI. Findings and caveats of the study: Dominant NKG2C+ clonotype frequencies of 1.0-7.0% of CD8+ T cells were measured in roughly 6 donors.

In generating TCR beta cDNA, 5'RACE template switching with UMIs was used. TCRdb reprocessed the 5' RACE reads; each CDR3 protein has one entry and no DNA is given. The clone table shows 350,000 to 450,000 distinct CDR3 sequences, with the ten largest holding 5.2%. V usage is TRBV2 and J usage is TRBJ2-5. The TCR originated in a man between 18 and 69 years old in good health. Sequenced sample: blood T cells: a sorted CD56 or NKG2C T cell subset, CD4+ or CD8+ T cells, or bulk PBMC T cells (not recorded which). Here the CDR3 reads CASSEGLEETQYF.